The rows below give T cell receptor beta chains drawn from one sample of a study of T cells after yellow fever vaccination. One entry per CDR3 protein, called by TCRdb with MiXCR from the 5' RACE reads. The sample holds about 230,000 distinct CDR3 sequences, 6% to 8% seen once. The sample was CD4+ T cells sorted from PBMCs, taken on the day of the yellow fever booster vaccination. These receptors all come from a man younger than 45 who received the YFV17D yellow fever vaccine. Each CDR3 is given with its conserved first and last residue. Each record gives: J gene, V gene, clone size, D gene, CDR3 protein, CDR3 DNA. D genes are given only for firm matches. Clone size is shown for a subset of rows, as once, few, many or a class of expanded clone.

TRBJ2-1 | TRBV19 | many | TRBD1 | CASSSRTGSSYNEQFF | TGTGCCAGTAGTTCTCGGACAGGGAGCTCCTACAATGAGCAGTTCTTC
TRBJ1-2 | TRBV29-1 | few | TRBD1 | CSVEVRTGAYGYTF | TGCAGCGTTGAAGTGCGGACAGGGGCCTATGGCTACACCTTC
TRBJ1-2 | TRBV20-1 | many | - | CSAPRGVGGYTF | TGCAGTGCTCCCCGGGGTGTTGGTGGCTACACCTTC
TRBJ2-7 | TRBV7-9 | many | - | CASSLARAGAGAYEQYF | TGTGCCAGCAGCTTAGCGCGGGCGGGGGCCGGAGCCTACGAGCAGTACTTC
TRBJ2-3 | TRBV20-1 | few | - | CSASAQISTDTQYF | TGCAGTGCTAGCGCACAGATAAGCACAGATACGCAGTATTTT
TRBJ2-7 | TRBV15 | few | TRBD2 | CATSKAGGPVYEQYF | TGTGCCACCAGCAAAGCGGGAGGGCCGGTTTACGAGCAGTACTTC
TRBJ2-3 | TRBV20-1 | - | - | CSARDQLGTDTQYF | TGCAGTGCTAGAGATCAACTGGGAACAGATACGCAGTATTTT
TRBJ2-1 | TRBV5-1 | - | - | CASSLEGGTAREQFF | TGCGCCAGCAGCTTGGAAGGGGGAACAGCAAGAGAGCAGTTCTTC
TRBJ2-3 | TRBV20-1 | - | - | CSARVNRADTQYF | TGCAGTGCTAGAGTCAACAGGGCGGATACGCAGTATTTT
TRBJ1-5 | TRBV2 | few | - | CASSRENQPQHF | TGTGCCAGCAGCAGGGAGAATCAGCCCCAGCATTTT
TRBJ2-3 | TRBV5-1 | few | TRBD2 | CASSEGLAGSTDTQYF | TGCGCCAGCAGCGAAGGACTAGCGGGAAGCACAGATACGCAGTATTTT
TRBJ2-1 | TRBV15 | few | TRBD2 | CATSRDPGGGNEQFF | TGTGCCACCAGCAGAGATCCGGGAGGGGGCAATGAGCAGTTCTTC
TRBJ2-3 | TRBV7-9 | few | TRBD1 | CASSKRTGGGDTQYF | TGTGCCAGCAGCAAACGGACAGGGGGCGGAGATACGCAGTATTTT
TRBJ2-1 | TRBV7-2 | - | - | CASSSGTLTIKQFF | TGTGCCAGCAGCTCAGGGACCCTTACAATCAAGCAGTTCTTC
TRBJ2-5 | TRBV5-1 | few | TRBD2 | CASSLVVRESGETQYF | TGCGCCAGCAGCTTGGTTGTGCGGGAGAGTGGGGAGACCCAGTACTTC
TRBJ2-1 | TRBV12-5 | few | - | CASVEGPQWNEQFF | TGTGCTAGTGTCGAAGGCCCACAGTGGAATGAGCAGTTCTTC
TRBJ2-7 | TRBV7-8 | - | - | CASSPPPSSDEQYF | TGTGCCAGCAGCCCACCCCCTAGCAGCGACGAGCAGTACTTC
TRBJ2-1 | TRBV20-1 | few | - | CSARRGSNEQFF | TGCAGTGCTCGGAGGGGGTCCAATGAGCAGTTCTTC
TRBJ2-1 | TRBV12-3/TRBV12-4 | - | - | CASSLIRLMEINEQFF | TGTGCCAGCAGTTTAATTAGGCTCATGGAAATCAATGAGCAGTTCTTC
TRBJ2-1 | TRBV10-2 | - | - | CASRLSLREQFF | TGCGCCAGCAGACTATCTTTGCGTGAGCAGTTCTTC
TRBJ2-4 | TRBV7-2 | - | TRBD2 | CASSLSGSKGGAKNIQYF | TGTGCCAGCAGCCTTAGCGGGAGCAAAGGGGGGGCCAAAAACATTCAGTACTTC
TRBJ2-7 | TRBV27 | - | - | CASSELQRGRPYEQYF | TGTGCCAGCAGTGAACTTCAAAGAGGGAGACCCTACGAGCAGTACTTC
TRBJ1-1 | TRBV12-3/TRBV12-4 | few | - | CASSLAWANTEAFF | TGTGCCAGCAGTTTGGCCTGGGCGAACACTGAAGCTTTCTTT
TRBJ1-5 | TRBV7-2 | few | TRBD1 | CASSWTGFNQPQHF | TGTGCCAGCAGCTGGACAGGTTTCAATCAGCCCCAGCATTTT
TRBJ2-6 | TRBV5-4 | few | - | CASSLGRSSGANVLTF | TGTGCCAGCAGCCTGGGACGGTCCTCTGGGGCCAACGTCCTGACTTTC
TRBJ2-5 | TRBV20-1 | few | TRBD1 | CSARGQGLETQYF | TGCAGTGCTAGAGGACAGGGGTTGGAGACCCAGTACTTC
TRBJ1-1 | TRBV5-1 | few | TRBD1 | CASSFRDRVGTEAFF | TGCGCCAGCAGCTTCCGAGACAGGGTGGGCACTGAAGCTTTCTTT
TRBJ2-3 | TRBV12-3/TRBV12-4 | many | - | CASSPRGGAGDTQYF | TGTGCCAGCAGCCCCCGAGGGGGAGCAGGAGATACGCAGTATTTT
TRBJ2-3 | TRBV7-3 | - | TRBD2 | CASSQPTSGADTQYF | TGTGCCAGCAGCCAACCGACTAGCGGCGCCGATACGCAGTATTTT
TRBJ2-1 | TRBV5-1 | many | - | CASSGPSGNYNEQFF | TGCGCCAGCAGCGGTCCTTCGGGAAATTACAATGAGCAGTTCTTC
TRBJ2-1 | TRBV6-4 | few | - | CASRPEPGYNEQFF | TGTGCCAGCAGGCCAGAACCGGGTTACAATGAGCAGTTCTTC
TRBJ2-1 | TRBV5-4 | few | TRBD2 | CASSKSGSSYNEQFF | TGTGCCAGCAGCAAGAGCGGGAGCTCGTACAATGAGCAGTTCTTC
TRBJ2-4 | TRBV20-1 | many | - | CSARSGKKNIQYF | TGCAGTGCTAGGTCCGGGAAAAAAAACATTCAGTACTTC
TRBJ1-1 | TRBV6-1 | few | - | CASSSPGNTEAFF | TGTGCCAGCAGTAGCCCGGGGAACACTGAAGCTTTCTTT
TRBJ2-1 | TRBV20-1 | - | - | CSAPLPGGTYNEQFF | TGCAGTGCTCCCCTCCCTGGCGGGACCTACAATGAGCAGTTCTTC
TRBJ2-1 | TRBV9 | many | - | CASSVDPTKEQFF | TGTGCCAGCAGCGTAGACCCGACTAAGGAGCAGTTCTTC
TRBJ2-7 | TRBV18 | many | TRBD1 | CASSGTGEYEQYF | TGTGCCAGCTCAGGTACAGGGGAGTACGAGCAGTACTTC
TRBJ2-3 | TRBV30 | - | TRBD1 | CAGPLGQGGTDTQYF | TGTGCCGGACCACTCGGACAGGGTGGCACAGATACGCAGTATTTT
TRBJ1-5 | TRBV12-3/TRBV12-4 | few | - | CASSPGHQPQHF | TGTGCCAGCAGCCCCGGGCATCAGCCCCAGCATTTT
TRBJ2-7 | TRBV6-1 | - | - | CASSPGTLREQYF | TGTGCCAGCAGTCCCGGGACCCTAAGAGAGCAGTACTTC
TRBJ2-1 | TRBV30 | - | - | CAWSVQVGSYNEQFF | TGTGCCTGGAGTGTACAGGTTGGTTCCTACAATGAGCAGTTCTTC
TRBJ2-3 | TRBV12-3/TRBV12-4 | many | - | CASSSTDTQYF | TGTGCCAGCTCATCCACAGATACGCAGTATTTT
TRBJ2-3 | TRBV28 | few | - | CASNTPGGYRDTQYF | TGTGCCAGCAATACCCCGGGGGGCTATAGGGATACGCAGTATTTT
TRBJ2-6 | TRBV12-1 | few | - | CASSPRLAGGTGANVLTF | TGTGCCAGCAGCCCGAGACTAGCGGGAGGGACTGGGGCCAACGTCCTGACTTTC